This T cell receptor (beta chain) was found in a study of T-cell memory formation after mild COVID-19 (dated by TCRdb to the early 2020s). At the level of the whole study: TCR sequence clusters from the two donors were largely donor specific. The cohort was made up of two young adult volunteers, one female and one male, who were previously healthy. In two donors, T-cell clones that expanded and contracted after mild COVID-19 were followed by sequencing TCRalpha and TCRbeta repertoires longitudinally. What the study reported, not specific to this receptor: The second-wave clones that peaked on day 37 were not confirmed to be SARS-CoV-2 specific. Balanced CD4/CD8 phenotypes were observed for clones contracting from day 15 to 85, whereas a bias towards CD4+ was observed for a second wave of clones expanding from day 15 to 37. The study covered only a couple of mild cases, and larger cohorts including severe cases with pre-infection samples were considered necessary. Some responding clones were detected in pre-infection memory, suggesting pre-existing cross-reactive memory T cells joined the SARS-CoV-2 response. Contracting CD4+ clones were located mainly in the CM and EM memory subsets, whereas CD8+ clones were found to be enriched in EMRA.

This clonotype was picked up many times. Its binding antigen is unknown. Base quality data are lacking; no much larger clone is found one base away. Deletion took 2 bases off V and 0 bases off J, with a span of 8 bases between the germline ends. CDR1 and CDR2, looked up from the germline V gene, are SGHRS and YFSETQ. From cysteine to phenylalanine, the CDR3 is 14 amino acids long. The kept DNA is CDR3 alone, 42 bases in frame from the first base. TCRdb names Illumina NovaSeq 6000 as the instrument used. TCRalpha and TCRbeta cDNA libraries were constructed by 5'RACE with constant-segment primers, with sample barcodes and unique molecular identifiers being introduced. RNA was extracted from every sample with Trizol reagent. Amplification of the libraries took two PCR steps, and the second step added a second sample barcode plus Illumina TruSeq adapters. Libraries were sequenced on an Illumina NovaSeq with 2 x 150 bp paired-end reads. Under the source paper's analysis protocol: Reads were demultiplexed and collapsed into UMI-guided consensus sequences with migec v1.2.7. Using mixcr v2.1.11, the UMI consensuses were aligned to TRA and TRB V and J templates and assembled into clonotypes. A clonotype was counted as expanded or contracted only if both edgeR and NoisET called the change significant, with noise models trained on biological replicates. For edgeR calls, a false discovery rate-adjusted p below 0.01 and a log2 fold-change threshold of 1 were applied. As an exploratory analysis of dynamics, max-normalized trajectories of the 1000 most abundant clonotypes were examined with PCA combined with hierarchical clustering. The CD4 or CD8 phenotype of responding clones was assigned using the separately sequenced CD4+ and CD8+ repertoires. Starting from the raw public reads, TCRdb applied fastp trimming at Q25, assembled clones with MiXCR and retained in-frame beta chains. One record per CDR3 amino acid sequence lists the most common genes and DNA. The V and J calls and clone size are TCRdb's, not the authors'. Across this sample there are roughly 250,000 distinct CDR3 sequences, with over 15% seen only once. Of the sample, around a fifth is held by the ten largest clones.

PBMCs were isolated by Ficoll-Paque density gradient centrifugation. This receptor was identified in a man aged 18-30 years who had mild COVID-19 (a few samples of this study predate the infection). The sample titles of this study are shuffled in the database, so cell type and time point are left out; the donor was told from shared clones. The chain joins TRBV5-1 to TRBJ1-2, with the D gene uncertain. The sample comprised PBMCs or a T cell subset sorted from them (not recorded which). The sequenced DNA: TGCGCCAGCAGCTTAGCGTCAGCTAACTATGGCTACACCTTC. Translated, it reads CASSLASANYGYTF.